This entry lists 27 T cell receptor beta chains sequenced from one sample in a study of blood T cell repertoires in COVID-19 (dated by TCRdb to the early 2020s). Libraries were constructed by the immunoSEQ multiplex PCR assay. In TCRdb, the immuneACCESS table is reduced to in-frame sequences with V and J assigned. These tables do not hold every clone; where another copy was compared, an unresolved V gene accounts for under half, and the others remain unexplained. The sample records roughly 260,000 clones, approximately 91% of which are singletons. Together, the top ten hold approximately 1.2% of the sample. The material sequenced was PBMCs or T cells enriched from blood (not recorded which). The receptors were gathered from a human donor in a cohort exposed to, infected with or recovered from COVID-19 (not recorded which). The donor label of this sample is uncertain.

This clone was counted between two and nine times. The genes are TRBV29-1 and TRBJ1-1, with 9 bases lining up with TRBD1. The J segment lost 11 bases and the V segment lost 6 bases, leaving 10 bases of the junction unmatched. CDR1 SQVTM and CDR2 ANQGSEA come from the germline V gene. This CDR3 spans 12 amino acids. The CDR3 spells CSVAGTGKGAFF. The CDR3 DNA follows: TGCAGCGTGGCCGGGACAGGGAAGGGGGCTTTCTTT.

The sample holds a few counts of this clone. This chain joins TRBV6-1 and TRBJ1-1; D not resolved. Germline V gene data show CDR1 as MNHNS and CDR2 as SASEGT. The length of the CDR3 is 13 residues. V lost 2 bases and J lost 6, with 10 bases in between. CDR3 amino acids: CASSEHGGPEAFF. CDR3 nucleotide sequence: TGTGCCAGCAGTGAACACGGAGGGCCTGAAGCTTTCTTT.

The J gene is TRBJ2-1, the V gene TRBV7-9; D unresolved. V was trimmed by 5 bases and J by 4 bases, leaving 12 bases between them. CDR1 SEHNR and CDR2 FQNEAQ come from the germline V gene (reference sequence). The CDR3 totals 14 residues. CDR3 nucleotide sequence: TGTGCCAGCAGCCCCACTCGAGCGTACAATGAGCAGTTCTTC. This sequence encodes CASSPTRAYNEQFF.

The chain is built from TRBV5-5 and TRBJ2-7; 9 bases line up with TRBD1. Losses at the gene ends were 7 bases for V and 4 bases for J; bases not matched to a gene: 9. Germline values: CDR1 SGHKS, CDR2 YYEKEE (reference sequence). The CDR3 runs 14 residues. The DNA of the CDR3 is TGTGCCAGCGTAACCGGGACAGGGTTATACGAGCAGTACTTC. As protein: CASVTGTGLYEQYF.

V is TRBV4-1 and J is TRBJ2-1; D may be TRBD1 (5 bases). The CDR3 runs 15 residues. The germline V gene has CDR1 MGHRA and CDR2 YSYEKL. Trimming took 6 bases from V and 5 from J, leaving 17 bases between them. CDR3 sequence: CASSNPWGTDNEQFF. In DNA, the CDR3 is TGCGCCAGCAGTAACCCGTGGGGCACCGACAATGAGCAGTTCTTC.

V is TRBV4-1 and J is TRBJ1-2, with 9 bases fitting TRBD1. The CDR3 extends over 16 amino acids. Trimming at V came to 2 bases and at J to 4 bases, leaving 8 bases not matched to a gene. The germline gives CDR1 MGHRA, CDR2 YSYEKL. The CDR3 bases are TGCGCCAGCAGCCAACCTCGACAGGGGGTGGGCTATGGCTACACCTTC. Amino acid sequence: CASSQPRQGVGYGYTF.

This clone was observed a few times. The chain couples TRBV9 to TRBJ1-2, with 12 bases fitting TRBD1. The V and J ends lost 3 bases and 4 bases, in that order; junction bases with no gene match: 16. The CDR3 consists of 19 residues. CDR1 is SGDLS and CDR2 is YYNGEE in the germline V gene. The CDR3 DNA sequence: TGTGCCAGCAGCGGACTATCGGGACAGGGGGCGTTTTTGCGCTATGGCTACACCTTC. Its translation is CASSGLSGQGAFLRYGYTF.

V and J are TRBV29-1 and TRBJ1-2, with 7 bases aligning to TRBD1. V gave up 3 bases and J gave up 3 bases; unmatched junction bases: 4. CDR1 and CDR2 from the germline V gene are SQVTM and ANQGSEA. The CDR3 runs 13 residues. The CDR3 protein is CSVERGTDYGYTF. The CDR3 bases are TGCAGCGTTGAGCGTGGGACAGACTATGGCTACACCTTC.

J is TRBJ1-5 and V is TRBV29-1, with 8 bases identical to TRBD1. V lost 1 base and J lost 6; bases outside the gene matches: 5. Germline V gene data show CDR1 as SQVTM and CDR2 as ANQGSEA. The CDR3 spans 14 residues. The CDR3 DNA follows: TGCAGCGTTGAAGGCCAGGGGGCGGGTCAGCCCCAGCATTTT. Amino acid sequence: CSVEGQGAGQPQHF.

The gene calls are TRBV3-1 (or the pseudogene TRBV3-2) and TRBJ1-2; a possible D gene is TRBD1 (6 bases). CDR3 length: 14 amino acids. Trimming shortened V by 4 bases and J by 1 base, and 10 bases separated the two germline ends. In germline, CDR1 is LGHDT, CDR2 YNNKEL (reference sequence). CDR3 region: CASSPGTSNYGYTF. CDR3 in DNA: TGTGCCAGCAGCCCCGGGACAAGTAACTATGGCTACACCTTC.

This chain uses TRBV6-5 with TRBJ1-6; 7 positions agree with TRBD1. The CDR3 length is 15 residues. V trimming: 5 bases; J trimming: 6 bases; junction bases outside the gene matches: 7. Germline loops: CDR1 MNHEY, CDR2 SVGAGI. CDR3 bases: TGTGCCAGCAGTCCTACAGGGGCCGTTAATTCACCCCTCCACTTT. Translating it yields CASSPTGAVNSPLHF.

The V call is TRBV5-1, the J call TRBJ2-7; TRBD1 matches at 8 bases. The CDR3 is 15 amino acids. Germline values: CDR1 SGHRS, CDR2 YFSETQ. The V and J ends lost 5 bases and 1 base, in that order; junction bases with no gene match: 8. CDR3 sequence: CASRTLGTGSYEQYF. CDR3 nucleotide sequence: TGCGCCAGCAGGACCCTCGGGACAGGATCCTACGAGCAGTACTTC.

The genes are TRBV2 and TRBJ1-2; D is uncertain. Germline loops: CDR1 SNHLY, CDR2 FYNNEI. The CDR3 is 12 residues long. The V and J ends lost 2 bases and 8 bases respectively, with 9 bases between them. CDR3 amino acids: CASSERAGGYTF. CDR3 DNA: TGTGCCAGCAGTGAACGGGCGGGCGGCTACACCTTC.

Only a few counts were recorded for this clone. This sequence joins TRBV4-1 and TRBJ2-5, with D possibly matching TRBD1 (8 bases). CDR1 is MGHRA, CDR2 YSYEKL, per germline. V was pared by 3 bases and J by 7 bases, with 24 bases between. CDR3 length: 17 residues. This chain's CDR3 is CASSQGGTGGEEGTQYF. In nucleotides, the CDR3 is TGCGCCAGCAGCCAGGGGGGGACAGGCGGCGAAGAGGGGACCCAGTACTTC.

The J gene is TRBJ2-5, the V gene TRBV27, with TRBD1 identical over 7 bases. Trimming cost V 0 bases and J 5 bases; bases outside gene matches: 9. CDR3 length equals 16 residues. Germline CDR1 MNHEY, CDR2 SMNVEV (reference sequence). The CDR3 DNA reads TGTGCCAGCAGTTTATCGTTAGGGGGCCCCGGGGAGACCCAGTACTTC. Amino acids: CASSLSLGGPGETQYF.

CDR3 nucleotides: TGCGCCAGCAGCCAAGATAGGGGGGGGGACGTCAACTATGGCTACACCTTC. Its translation: CASSQDRGGDVNYGYTF. The chain is built from TRBV4-3 and TRBJ1-2; D possibly corresponds to TRBD1 (6 bases). The CDR3 covers 17 residues. The ends were cut back, 0 bases at V and 2 bases at J, with 16 bases in the middle. Germline assignment: CDR1 LGHNA and CDR2 YSLEER.

This chain uses TRBV7-6 with TRBJ1-6; possibly TRBD1 for D (5 bases). This CDR3 spans 17 amino acids. CDR1 is SGHVS, CDR2 FNYEAQ, per germline. The V end lost 1 base, the J end lost 4 bases, and 14 bases lay between the germline ends. The CDR3 loop is CASSLGVRDGYNSPLHF. DNA of the CDR3: TGTGCCAGCAGCTTAGGTGTGCGGGACGGTTATAATTCACCCCTCCACTTT. Complete variable domain (other parts from reference TRBV7-6 and TRBJ1-6): GAGVSQSPRYKVTKRGQDVALRCDPISGHVSLYWYRQALGQGPEFLTYFNYEAQQDKSGLPNDRFSAERPEGSISTLTIQRTEQRDSAMYRCASSLGVRDGYNSPLHFGNGTRLTVT.

In regard to this clone: The same CDR3 can be traced to other DNA sequences in this sample. This chain connects TRBV7-9 to TRBJ1-2, with a weak D call TRBD1 (5 bases). The germline V gene has CDR1 SEHNR and CDR2 FQNEAQ (reference sequence). The CDR3 runs 12 residues. V was cut by 3 bases and J by 8 bases, with 10 bases left in between. The CDR3 is CASSLGGYGYTF. The CDR3 DNA reads as TGTGCCAGCAGCTTGGGGGGATACGGCTACACCTTC.

This rearrangement joins TRBV28 to TRBJ2-1; D call uncertain. This CDR3 spans 11 amino acids. V was pared by 7 bases and J by 7 bases, with 8 bases between. Germline V lookup: CDR1 MDHEN, CDR2 SYDVKM. CDR3 sequence reads: CASTLRNEQFF. In nucleotides, the CDR3 is TGTGCCAGCACCCTGCGGAATGAGCAGTTCTTC.

This clone appeared once. The chain employs TRBV25-1 and TRBJ2-1; TRBD2 matches at 10 bases. V trimming: 2 bases; J trimming: 7 bases; junction bases outside the gene matches: 5. There are 15 residues in the CDR3. Germline CDR1 is MGHDK and CDR2 is SYGVNS. CDR3 sequence: CASSEITSGVNEQFF. In DNA form, the CDR3 reads TGTGCCAGCAGTGAAATAACTAGCGGGGTAAATGAGCAGTTCTTC.

The chain carries TRBV5-1 and TRBJ2-7, with D tentatively TRBD2 (7 bases). The CDR3 has 15 amino acids. CDR1 SGHRS and CDR2 YFSETQ come from the germline V gene. Trimming removed 3 bases at V and 1 base at J, with 14 bases between. The CDR3 protein is CASSSLKGGSYEQYF. The CDR3 DNA reads TGCGCCAGCAGCTCGCTGAAGGGGGGGTCCTACGAGCAGTACTTC.

The chain couples TRBV30 to TRBJ1-6, with a tentative D call TRBD1 (6 bases). This CDR3 region has 13 residues. The germline gives CDR1 GTSNPN, CDR2 SVGIG (reference sequence). The germline V and J ends were trimmed by 6 bases and 7 bases, with 13 bases remaining between them. The CDR3 region has the DNA TGTGCCTGTACCGGGACAAGGAATTCACCCCTCCACTTT. Translation gives CACTGTRNSPLHF.

The chain links TRBV5-1 to TRBJ2-3; the D gene is possibly TRBD1 (5 bases). The CDR3 is made up of 13 amino acids. The germline V gene has CDR1 SGHRS and CDR2 YFSETQ. Trimming pared 1 base from V and 3 bases from J, leaving 6 bases between. The CDR3 sequence is CASSLKGTDTQYF. The CDR3 bases are TGCGCCAGCAGCTTGAAGGGGACAGATACGCAGTATTTT. The complete variable domain, with remaining parts taken from reference TRBV5-1 and TRBJ2-3, reads KAGVTQTPRYLIKTRGQQVTLSCSPISGHRSVSWYQQTPGQGLQFLFEYFSETQRNKGNFPGRFSGRQFSNSRSEMNVSTLELGDSALYLCASSLKGTDTQYFGPGTRLTVL.

This chain links TRBV6-2 or TRBV6-3 with TRBJ1-1; possible D gene TRBD1, 5 bases. The CDR3 totals 12 residues. The ends were cut back, 5 bases at V and 8 bases at J, with 12 bases in the middle. Germline V gene sequence: CDR1 MNHEY, CDR2 SVGEGT. Here the CDR3 reads CASSPGGPEAFF. The CDR3 DNA follows: TGTGCCAGCAGTCCCGGGGGACCCGAAGCTTTCTTT.

V gene TRBV14 combines with J gene TRBJ1-4, with D possibly matching TRBD1 (5 bases). Looked up from germline, CDR1 is SGHDN and CDR2 is FVKESK. The CDR3 has 15 residues. Trimming removed 2 bases from V and 6 bases from J, with 13 bases in between. CDR3 protein: CASSQSRRGYEKLFF. CDR3 DNA: TGTGCCAGCAGCCAATCACGGAGGGGTTATGAAAAACTGTTTTTT.

This clone was observed a handful of times. This chain connects TRBV3-1 (or the pseudogene TRBV3-2) to TRBJ1-6; weak D call: TRBD1 (5 bases). CDR3 length: 14 amino acids. CDR1 LGHDT and CDR2 YNNKEL come from the germline V gene (reference sequence). The V gene lost 0 bases and the J gene lost 11 bases, with 11 bases spanning the gap. The CDR3 is CASSQDQGSPPLHF. The CDR3 nucleotides are TGTGCCAGCAGCCAAGATCAGGGTTCTCCACCCCTCCACTTT.

The chain links TRBV11-2 to TRBJ1-2; TRBD1 matches at 7 bases. V gave up 9 bases and J gave up 5 bases; unmatched junction bases: 6. Germline-derived CDR1 and CDR2 are SGHAT and FQNNGV. CDR3 length equals 12 residues. The CDR3 DNA follows: TGTGCCAGTATCGGGACAGCATATGGCTACACCTTC. Translated, it gives CASIGTAYGYTF. The full variable domain, rest sourced from reference TRBV11-2 and TRBJ1-2, is EAGVAQSPRYKIIEKRQSVAFWCNPISGHATLYWYQQILGQGPKLLIQFQNNGVVDDSQLPKDRFSAERLKGVDSTLKIQPAKLEDSAVYLCASIGTAYGYTFGSGTRLTVV.